The rows below give T cell receptor beta chains drawn from one sample of a study of T-cell reconstitution after alpha-beta-depleted transplantation in children. One entry per CDR3 protein results from TCRdb running MiXCR on the PCR reads. The sample lists about 870,000 distinct CDR3 sequences; less than 20% were seen once. This sample comprised PBMCs, mostly from graft donor cells, obtained 360 days after TCRalphabeta/CD19-depleted stem cell transplant. The receptors stem from a male patient aged 10 to 17 who had a stem cell transplant for acute lymphoblastic leukemia, so the T cells may come from the graft donor. Each CDR3 is given with its conserved first and last residue. The order of the fields is D gene, J gene, clone size, V gene, CDR3 protein, CDR3 DNA. A D gene is named only where the DNA matches it firmly. Expanded clones get a size class; other rows say once, few or many, or leave the size out.

TRBD2 | TRBJ2-5 | NA | TRBV7-6 | CASSLGPSGRASPRETQYF | TGTGCCAGCAGCTTAGGACCCAGCGGGAGGGCCTCCCCTCGGGAGACCCAGTACTTC
NA | TRBJ1-2 | NA | TRBV18 | CASSPPLGLPNYGYTF | TGTGCCAGCTCACCACCCCTCGGGTTACCCAACTATGGCTACACCTTC
NA | TRBJ2-2 | NA | TRBV21-1 | CASSSPGTSVPIQPNTGELFF | TGTGCCAGCAGCAGCCCCGGGACTAGCGTCCCAATCCAACCCAACACCGGGGAGCTGTTTTTT
NA | TRBJ2-7 | NA | TRBV18 | CASSPQGLSYEQYF | TGTGCCAGCTCACCTCAGGGACTCTCCTACGAGCAGTACTTC
TRBD1 | TRBJ1-3 | NA | TRBV20-1 | CSARAYRDRPGVIGNTIYF | TGCAGTGCTAGAGCGTACCGGGACAGGCCAGGGGTGATAGGAAACACCATATATTTT
TRBD2 | TRBJ2-7 | few | TRBV18 | CASSPRAGVLEQYF | TGTGCCAGCTCTCCTAGGGCGGGAGTACTCGAGCAGTACTTC
NA | TRBJ2-3 | NA | TRBV15 | CATSRGELTDTQYF | TGTGCCACCAGCAGGGGGGAACTCACAGATACGCAGTATTTT
NA | TRBJ2-7 | few | TRBV6-1 | CASSTGSTYEQYF | TGTGCCAGCAGCACCGGGAGTACCTACGAGCAGTACTTC
NA | TRBJ1-1 | NA | TRBV7-2 | CASSLHRVNTEAFF | TGTGCCAGCAGCTTGCACAGGGTGAACACTGAAGCTTTCTTT
NA | TRBJ2-7 | NA | TRBV6-1 | CASPFGAGPSYEQYF | NA
TRBD1 | TRBJ2-1 | NA | TRBV12-3/TRBV12-4 | CASSPDRGMQFF | TGTGCCAGCAGTCCGGACAGGGGAATGCAGTTCTTC
NA | TRBJ2-2 | NA | TRBV7-8 | CASSSLTGRMGTGELFF | TGTGCCAGCAGCTCCCTGACGGGCCGTATGGGCACCGGGGAGCTGTTTTTT
TRBD2 | TRBJ2-1 | NA | TRBV13 | CASKLAGGFSYNEQFF | TGTGCCAGCAAACTAGCGGGAGGGTTCTCCTACAATGAGCAGTTCTTC
NA | TRBJ2-3 | few | TRBV29-1 | CSVSSGSTDTQYF | TGCAGCGTTAGTTCTGGGAGCACAGATACGCAGTATTTT
NA | TRBJ1-6 | NA | TRBV7-8 | CASSFLGSLGFSPLHF | TGTGCCAGCAGCTTTTTGGGATCTCTGGGATTTTCACCCCTCCACTTT
NA | TRBJ2-1 | NA | TRBV11-1 | CASSLKRTLYNEQFF | TGTGCCAGCAGCTTGAAGCGGACCCTCTACAATGAGCAGTTCTTC
NA | TRBJ2-4 | NA | TRBV29-1 | CSTGAGTGEQAKNIQYF | TGCAGCACTGGGGCGGGAACGGGAGAACAAGCCAAAAACATTCAGTACTTC
NA | TRBJ2-1 | NA | TRBV5-1 | CASSIQIGTAGTYNGQFF | TGCGCCAGCAGCATACAAATCGGGACAGCGGGAACCTACAATGGGCAGTTCTTC
TRBD1 | TRBJ2-7 | few | TRBV12-3/TRBV12-4 | CASSLRTGGDEQYF | TGTGCCAGCAGTTTGCGGACAGGGGGCGACGAGCAGTACTTC
NA | TRBJ2-7 | NA | TRBV2 | CASSVPDWLASYEQYF | TGTGCCAGCAGTGTACCCGACTGGCTTGCCTCCTACGAGCAGTACTTC
NA | TRBJ2-5 | few | TRBV20-1 | CSARAPQTVQETQYF | TGCAGTGCTAGAGCACCACAGACGGTCCAAGAGACCCAGTACTTC
NA | TRBJ1-1 | few | TRBV9 | CASSAQGYTEAFF | TGTGCCAGCAGCGCTCAGGGGTACACTGAAGCTTTCTTT
NA | TRBJ1-1 | many | TRBV9 | CASSIHKNTEAFF | TGTGCCAGCAGCATTCACAAGAACACTGAAGCTTTCTTT
NA | TRBJ2-1 | many | TRBV25-1 | CASSGIGSPYNEQFF | TGTGCCAGCAGTGGGATCGGTAGTCCCTACAATGAGCAGTTCTTC
TRBD1 | TRBJ1-5 | few | TRBV19 | CASSDRGPQPQHF | TGTGCCAGTAGCGACAGGGGTCCTCAGCCCCAGCATTTT